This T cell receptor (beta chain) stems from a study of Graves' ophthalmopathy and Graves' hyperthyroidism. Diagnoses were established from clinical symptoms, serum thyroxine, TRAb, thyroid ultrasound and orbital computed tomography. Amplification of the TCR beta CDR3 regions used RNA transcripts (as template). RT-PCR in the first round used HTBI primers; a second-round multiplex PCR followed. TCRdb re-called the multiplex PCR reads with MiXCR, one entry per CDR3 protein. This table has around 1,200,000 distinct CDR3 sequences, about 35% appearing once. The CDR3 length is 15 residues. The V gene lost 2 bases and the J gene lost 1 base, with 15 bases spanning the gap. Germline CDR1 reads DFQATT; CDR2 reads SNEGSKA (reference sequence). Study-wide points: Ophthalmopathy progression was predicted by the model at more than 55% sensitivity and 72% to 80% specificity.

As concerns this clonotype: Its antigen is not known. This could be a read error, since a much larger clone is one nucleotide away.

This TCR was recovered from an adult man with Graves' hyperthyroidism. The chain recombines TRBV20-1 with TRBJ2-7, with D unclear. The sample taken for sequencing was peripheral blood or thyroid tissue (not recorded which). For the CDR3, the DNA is TGCAGTGCTAGAAATATTGGCCAGCTGTCCTACGAGCAGTACTTC. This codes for CSARNIGQLSYEQYF.